A selection of T cell receptor beta chains follows, all from one sample in a study of cytotoxic CD8 clonotypes in ibrutinib-treated CLL. TCRdb's copy holds only in-frame clones and misses some; the assay was immunoSEQ multiplex PCR. Of 60,000 to 70,000 clones in the sample, 57% were seen once. The sample was PBMCs, taken after 12 months of ibrutinib treatment. All receptors derive from a human donor with chronic lymphocytic leukemia. CDR3s leave out the opening cysteine and the closing phenylalanine or tryptophan. Fields, in order: J gene, V gene, CDR3 protein.

j_call: TRBJ1-5
v_call: TRBV28
cdr3_aa: ASSLWGASQPQH

j_call: TRBJ1-2
v_call: TRBV7-9
cdr3_aa: ASSEDRVNYGYT

j_call: TRBJ1-6
v_call: TRBV5-1
cdr3_aa: ASSFSRVGDLSLH

j_call: TRBJ2-3
v_call: TRBV5-1
cdr3_aa: ASSLAGEITDTQY

j_call: TRBJ2-4
v_call: TRBV30
cdr3_aa: AWRRGSNKNIQY

j_call: TRBJ1-1
v_call: TRBV18
cdr3_aa: ASSLWGRTEAF

j_call: TRBJ1-5
v_call: TRBV2
cdr3_aa: ASSVGRGGQPQH

j_call: TRBJ1-2
v_call: TRBV19
cdr3_aa: ASRVGQGHGYT

j_call: TRBJ2-3
v_call: TRBV5-4
cdr3_aa: ASSLPSLGDTQY

j_call: TRBJ1-2
v_call: TRBV7-3
cdr3_aa: ASSLAPDPIYGYT

j_call: TRBJ2-1
v_call: TRBV2
cdr3_aa: ASSRGQWDNEQF

j_call: TRBJ2-7
v_call: TRBV30
cdr3_aa: AWSVWSLPYEQY

j_call: TRBJ2-3
v_call: TRBV28
cdr3_aa: ASSQPGQGADTQY

j_call: TRBJ1-4
v_call: TRBV5-1
cdr3_aa: ASRPVPTGGGDATNEKLF

j_call: TRBJ1-2
v_call: TRBV6-1
cdr3_aa: ASSERQGAYT

j_call: TRBJ2-6
v_call: TRBV7-8
cdr3_aa: ASTFYSGANVLT

j_call: TRBJ2-1
v_call: TRBV30
cdr3_aa: AWSVLAGPYNEQF

j_call: TRBJ2-3
v_call: TRBV7-6
cdr3_aa: ASSSETPRDTQY

j_call: TRBJ2-1
v_call: TRBV27
cdr3_aa: ASSFLGNEQF

j_call: TRBJ2-3
v_call: TRBV11-2
cdr3_aa: ASSLSGKGTDTQY

j_call: TRBJ1-2
v_call: TRBV5-1
cdr3_aa: ASSLAQGIGGYT

j_call: TRBJ2-7
v_call: TRBV5-1
cdr3_aa: ASSLSGRKYEQY

j_call: TRBJ2-1
v_call: TRBV5-4
cdr3_aa: ASSPGRASGLYNEQF

j_call: TRBJ1-3
v_call: TRBV6-5
cdr3_aa: ASSFSGLSSGNTIY

j_call: TRBJ1-2
v_call: TRBV19
cdr3_aa: ASTIWTGEGVYT

j_call: TRBJ2-3
v_call: TRBV5-1
cdr3_aa: ASSLAGVPTDTQY

j_call: TRBJ2-2
v_call: TRBV11-1
cdr3_aa: ASSLGSGRGTGELF

j_call: TRBJ2-7
v_call: TRBV18
cdr3_aa: ASSPFAGTSGGAYEQY

j_call: TRBJ1-4
v_call: TRBV7-8
cdr3_aa: ASSPGQGHEKLF

j_call: TRBJ1-1
v_call: TRBV27
cdr3_aa: ASSLVATGNTEAF

j_call: TRBJ2-6
v_call: TRBV27
cdr3_aa: ASSITPGRGANVLT

j_call: TRBJ2-3
v_call: TRBV7-9
cdr3_aa: ASRRTGSRITTDTQY

j_call: TRBJ2-5
v_call: TRBV4-1
cdr3_aa: ASSQGTSGGLQETQY

j_call: TRBJ1-6
v_call: TRBV30
cdr3_aa: AWSIIGSVSPLH

j_call: TRBJ2-2
v_call: TRBV5-1
cdr3_aa: ASSFEGRNTGELF

j_call: TRBJ1-2
v_call: TRBV2
cdr3_aa: ASNGPGIYGYT

j_call: TRBJ2-3
v_call: TRBV5-4
cdr3_aa: ASSLEGPTDTQY

j_call: TRBJ2-2
v_call: TRBV5-1
cdr3_aa: ASSLGPTGGELF

j_call: TRBJ1-2
v_call: TRBV6-1
cdr3_aa: ASSERWGGYGYT

j_call: TRBJ2-1
v_call: TRBV11-1
cdr3_aa: ASSYSSHRTSGSSEQF

j_call: TRBJ2-3
v_call: TRBV7-2
cdr3_aa: ASSLGRGGMADTQY

j_call: TRBJ1-5
v_call: TRBV4-1
cdr3_aa: ASSQEQVGGQGRFQPQH

j_call: TRBJ2-2
v_call: TRBV7-9
cdr3_aa: ASSRTSGVFTGELF

j_call: TRBJ1-1
v_call: TRBV7-2
cdr3_aa: ASSPESGVSTEAF

j_call: TRBJ1-2
v_call: TRBV11-2
cdr3_aa: ASSLDRQVYGYT

j_call: TRBJ1-2
v_call: TRBV6-5
cdr3_aa: ASTPGQTQGSGYT

j_call: TRBJ2-7
v_call: TRBV30
cdr3_aa: AWSGPGTRVNEQY

j_call: TRBJ1-3
v_call: TRBV15
cdr3_aa: ATSRDFWGSGNTIY